Described below is a single T cell receptor (beta chain) sequence and its context. Its antigen is not identified. The data derive from a study of response to subunit inactivated influenza vaccine. Study-wide points: Each seasonal influenza vaccination recruits few new T cells, the authors suggested.

The CDR3 has 17 residues. J lost 1 base, V lost 3 bases, and 9 bases had no gene match. TCRdb redid the calling of the RT-PCR reads with MiXCR, one entry per CDR3 protein. The repertoire includes about 520,000 distinct CDR3 sequences, 7.2% of them detected once, and around 13% sits in the top ten. The sequence derives from a man between 45 and 75 years old who received an inactivated influenza vaccine. Sequences were derived from PBMCs from blood, sampled about 23 months after vaccination. The rearrangement uses TRBV12-3 or TRBV12-4 and TRBJ2-4; TRBD2 agrees at 7 bases. CDR3 loop: CASSFWRENGAKNIQYF. CDR3 in DNA: TGTGCCAGCAGTTTTTGGCGGGAGAACGGGGCCAAAAACATTCAGTACTTC.